Presented here are 8 T cell receptor beta chains from one specimen sequenced in a study of neurological immune-mediated disorders. Documented time point: longitudinal time-point 2. TCRdb re-called the 5' RACE reads through MiXCR, storing one row per CDR3 protein. Among some 80,000 distinct CDR3 sequences, 5.8% were seen once, and the ten largest hold 7.9%. Sequenced: PBMCs. The receptors originated from an older woman with multiple sclerosis.

This clonotype occurred many times. V is TRBV5-1 and J is TRBJ1-4; D unclear. The length of the CDR3 is 12 residues. The germline CDR1 and CDR2 sequences are SGHRS and YFSETQ. V was clipped by 4 bases and J by 5 bases, with 6 bases between them. This chain's CDR3 is CASSVSNEKLFF. As DNA, the CDR3 is TGCGCCAGCAGCGTCAGCAATGAAAAACTGTTTTTT.

This clonotype was seen at least ten times. The rearrangement links TRBV5-1 to TRBJ2-3; no definite D call. CDR1 is SGHRS, CDR2 YFSETQ, per germline. The V end was cut by 1 base, the J end by 1 base, with 7 bases between. The CDR3 runs 14 residues. This chain's CDR3 is CASSLYPGTDTQYF. CDR3 coding DNA: TGCGCCAGCAGCTTGTATCCGGGCACAGATACGCAGTATTTT.

The table lists this clonotype with many counts. The chain carries TRBV15 and TRBJ1-6; D is uncertain. Trimming removed 5 bases at V and 5 bases at J, with 16 bases between. The CDR3 is 16 residues long. Per germline, CDR1 LNHNV and CDR2 YYDKDF (reference sequence). The CDR3 sequence: CATSPALGRDNSPLHF. Written as DNA, the CDR3 is TGTGCCACCAGCCCCGCGTTGGGCAGAGATAATTCACCCCTCCACTTT.

This clonotype was seen at least ten times. V usage is TRBV4-1 and J usage is TRBJ1-4; TRBD1 is a possible D gene (5 bases). From germline, CDR1 is MGHRA and CDR2 YSYEKL. Trimming shortened V by 0 bases and J by 7 bases, and 12 bases separated the two germline ends. The CDR3 is made up of 15 amino acids. DNA for the CDR3: TGCGCCAGCAGCCAAGATGGGGCAGGGAGTGAAAAACTGTTTTTT. Translating it yields CASSQDGAGSEKLFF.

There are many counts of this clonotype. The chain carries TRBV28 and TRBJ2-3; 12 bases fit TRBD2. Germline V lookup: CDR1 MDHEN, CDR2 SYDVKM. V lost 3 bases and J lost 1; bases outside the gene matches: 2. This CDR3 has 16 amino acids. Here the CDR3 reads CASSFASGGGTDTQYF. CDR3 DNA sequence: TGTGCCAGCAGTTTCGCTAGCGGGGGGGGCACAGATACGCAGTATTTT.

This clonotype was counted ten times or more. The chain joins TRBV20-1 to TRBJ2-3, with D possibly being TRBD1 (5 bases). Germline-derived CDR1 and CDR2 are DFQATT and SNEGSKA (reference sequence). V was trimmed by 7 bases and J by 4 bases, leaving 12 bases between them. This CDR3 has 12 residues. The CDR3 nucleotides are TGCAGTGTCAGGGTTTCAGCAGATACGCAGTATTTT. Amino acids: CSVRVSADTQYF.

This clonotype was seen many times. V gene TRBV25-1 combines with J gene TRBJ1-3, with a weak D call TRBD1 (6 bases). The CDR3 is 16 residues long. Trimming took 1 base from V and 2 from J, leaving 12 bases between them. Germline CDR1 MGHDK, CDR2 SYGVNS. The CDR3 loop is CASSEFGRGPGNTIYF. In DNA, the CDR3 is TGTGCCAGCAGTGAATTTGGCAGGGGCCCTGGAAACACCATATATTTT.

This clonotype was recorded at least ten times. The chain joins TRBV9 to TRBJ2-7, with unresolved D. The CDR3 is 13 residues long. Germline-derived CDR1 and CDR2 are SGDLS and YYNGEE. V was cut by 4 bases and J by 4 bases, with 12 bases left in between. This CDR3 is CASSPRVGYEQYF. CDR3 coding DNA: TGTGCCAGCAGCCCCCGGGTAGGGTACGAGCAGTACTTC. The full variable domain, with the rest looked up from reference TRBV9 and TRBJ2-7, is DSGVTQTPKHLITATGQRVTLRCSPRSGDLSVYWYQQSLDQGLQFLIQYYNGEERAKGNILERFSAQQFPDLHSELNLSSLELGDSALYFCASSPRVGYEQYFGPGTRLTVT.